The clone carrying this TCR beta chain has only a few counts. Its matching antigen is unknown. TCRdb used MiXCR to reprocess the reads, holding one entry per CDR3 protein. This repertoire shows around 750,000 distinct CDR3 sequences, approximately 32% found once; its top ten account for 9.5% to 15%. The CDR3 runs to 16 residues. V shed 1 base and J 2 bases; nucleotides not matched to a gene: 4. Germline V CDR1 and CDR2: MNHEY, SMNVEV (reference sequence). This specimen belongs to a study of T cell repertoires in cytomegalovirus infection. The overall study: Public TCR beta signatures marked donors with CMV infection and the matching HLA.

The sequences come from cultured CD8+ T cells from PBMCs, collected from culture after CMV antigen stimulation. V and J are TRBV27 and TRBJ1-5; 8 bases agree with TRBD1. This receptor was obtained from a human donor in good health (CMV status not recorded). Some clones in this sample may be carry-over from other donors' samples. This CDR3 is CASSLYSTGGNQPQHF. In DNA, the CDR3 is TGTGCCAGCAGTTTATATTCGACAGGGGGCAATCAGCCCCAGCATTTT.